This T cell receptor beta chain was observed in a study of cytomegalovirus exposure and HLA in healthy donors. Whole-study findings and limits: Beyond CMV serostatus, there was no information to go on about immune exposure. Later analysis associated a missense DCLRE1C variant with TCR beta V- and J-gene trimming. In a later analysis, specific HLA alleles were associated with over 15,000 TCR beta sequences at a 0.05 false discovery rate.

Vbeta (60) and Jbeta (13) primers were used in the PCR. Authors' processing steps: Approximately 87 million unique TCR beta chains, roughly 10 million shared, were counted in a later analysis. Here immunoSEQ multiplex PCR was the method, and the copy in TCRdb shows in-frame clones only, minus some. That table is the source of V, J and clone size, and D and trimming were worked out from the DNA. The data contain roughly 120,000 clones, roughly 79% of them seen just once; the ten biggest clones take up 6.5% to 8.5%. This CDR3 is built from 15 residues. Per the germline V gene, CDR1 is SGHRS and CDR2 is YFSETQ. Trimming at V came to 0 bases and at J to 2 bases, leaving 3 bases not matched to a gene. As regards this clone: Antigen: not known.

The genes are TRBV5-1 and TRBJ2-3; 7 bases line up with TRBD2. Sequencing used PBMCs. The clonotype was recovered from a woman aged 45-59 years in good health and CMV-seropositive. CDR3 amino acids: CASSLDGRTTDTQYF. CDR3 nucleotide sequence: TGCGCCAGCAGCTTGGACGGGAGGACCACAGATACGCAGTATTTT.